These T cell receptor beta chains were read from a single sample in a study of blood T cell repertoires in COVID-19. Clones were sequenced by immunoSEQ multiplex PCR, and TCRdb holds only the in-frame ones, with some missing. This sample carries 220,000 or so clones, over 75% of them seen once, and the ten largest clones take about 3.7%. Sequencing was done on a sample of PBMCs or T cells enriched from blood (not recorded which). Every receptor here comes from a woman aged 55-70 years who had recovered from COVID-19. CDR3s include the opening cysteine and the closing phenylalanine or tryptophan. A D gene is named only where the DNA matches it firmly. The size field is filled for only some rows; it gives once, few, many or a size class.

CASSPGSGPPLGTQYF	TGTGCCAGCAGCCCAGGGTCGGGTCCACCCTTAGGGACCCAGTACTTC	.	TRBJ2-5	.	TRBV7-3
CASIKRRGQGTEAFF	TGTGCCAGCATCAAGAGGAGGGGGCAAGGGACTGAAGCTTTCTTT	TRBD1	TRBJ1-1	.	TRBV2
CASSGDQGMNTEAFF	TGCGCCAGCAGCGGTGATCAGGGCATGAACACTGAAGCTTTCTTT	.	TRBJ1-1	.	TRBV5-1
CASSTTANSPLHF	TGTGCCAGTAGTACGACAGCTAATTCACCCCTCCACTTT	.	TRBJ1-6	.	TRBV19
CASSPGLDRAYEQYF	TGTGCCAGCTCACCAGGGCTGGACAGAGCCTACGAGCAGTACTTC	.	TRBJ2-7	.	TRBV18
CASSPGEENIQYF	TGTGCCAGCTCACCCGGAGAGGAAAACATTCAGTACTTC	.	TRBJ2-4	.	TRBV18
CASSQGQRGGQNSPLHF	TGTGCCAGCAGCCAAGGACAAAGAGGGGGCCAGAATTCACCCCTCCACTTT	TRBD1	TRBJ1-6	.	TRBV3-1/TRBV3-2
CASSERADGYQPQHF	TGTGCCAGCAGTGAAAGAGCGGATGGGTATCAGCCCCAGCATTTT	.	TRBJ1-5	.	TRBV2
CASSYTGYTEAFF	TGTGCCAGCTCATATACAGGGTACACTGAAGCTTTCTTT	.	TRBJ1-1	.	TRBV18
CATLAGGPQTQYF	TGTGCCACCCTAGCGGGAGGGCCGCAGACCCAGTACTTC	TRBD2	TRBJ2-5	few	TRBV28
CASRDSNYNEQFF	TGTGCCAGTAGGGACTCAAACTACAATGAGCAGTTCTTC	.	TRBJ2-1	.	TRBV19
CASSIRGYNEQFF	TGTGCCAGTAGTATACGGGGGTACAATGAGCAGTTCTTC	.	TRBJ2-1	.	TRBV19
CASSRVLREDYTF	TGTGCCAGCAGCCGAGTCCTCCGGGAGGACTACACCTTC	.	TRBJ1-2	.	TRBV14
CASSFGGTSGLGEQFF	TGCGCCAGCAGTTTTGGTGGGACTAGCGGCCTCGGTGAGCAGTTCTTC	TRBD2	TRBJ2-1	.	TRBV5-1
CASSPGVANYGYTF	TGTGCCAGCAGCCCAGGGGTAGCTAACTATGGCTACACCTTC	.	TRBJ1-2	few	TRBV5-5
CASSFGGEQFF	TGTGCCAGCAGCTTTGGCGGGGAGCAGTTCTTC	.	TRBJ2-1	few	TRBV5-8
CASWGLAEGEQFF	TGTGCCAGCTGGGGACTAGCGGAAGGGGAGCAGTTCTTC	TRBD2	TRBJ2-1	.	TRBV7-9
CASSSREANTEAFF	TGCGCCAGCAGCTCCCGGGAAGCGAACACTGAAGCTTTCTTT	.	TRBJ1-1	.	TRBV5-1
CASSVDLTGVGEQYF	TGTGCCAGCAGCGTAGACCTCACAGGGGTTGGGGAGCAGTACTTC	TRBD1	TRBJ2-7	.	TRBV9
CASSFVDEQYF	TGTGCCAGCAGCTTCGTAGACGAGCAGTACTTC	.	TRBJ2-7	once	TRBV5-5